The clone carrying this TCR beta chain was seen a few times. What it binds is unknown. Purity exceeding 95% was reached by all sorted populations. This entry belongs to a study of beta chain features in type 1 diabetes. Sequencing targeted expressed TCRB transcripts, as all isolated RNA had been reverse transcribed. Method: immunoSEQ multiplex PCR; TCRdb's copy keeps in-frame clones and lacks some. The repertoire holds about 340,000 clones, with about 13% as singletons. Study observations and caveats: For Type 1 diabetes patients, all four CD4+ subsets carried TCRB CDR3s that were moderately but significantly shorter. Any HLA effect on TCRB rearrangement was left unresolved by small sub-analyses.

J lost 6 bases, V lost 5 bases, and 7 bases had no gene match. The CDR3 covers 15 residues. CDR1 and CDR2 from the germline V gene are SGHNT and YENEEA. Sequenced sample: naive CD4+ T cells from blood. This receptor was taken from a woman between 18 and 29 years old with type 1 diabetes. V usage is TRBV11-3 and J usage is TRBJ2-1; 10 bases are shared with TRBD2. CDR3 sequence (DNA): TGTGCCAGCAGCCCCAGCGGGAGGGTAGGCAATGAGCAGTTCTTC. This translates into CASSPSGRVGNEQFF.